This T cell receptor (beta chain) was sequenced during a study of control samples from healthy donors and cancer patients. The CDR3 consists of 14 residues. The ends were cut back, 11 bases at V and 7 bases at J, with 23 bases in the middle. CDR1 and CDR2 (germline): MNHEY, SVGAGI. This table comes from immunoSEQ multiplex PCR, and its TCRdb copy is limited to in-frame clones, with some not included. The sample records under 95,000 clones, about 89% being singletons. The chain couples TRBV6-5 to TRBJ1-1; maybe TRBD1 (6 bases). This sequence originates from a woman in her thirties in good health. The sequencing sample was made of blood. CDR3: CASWTDSPPNEAFF. The CDR3 nucleotides read TGTGCCTCCTGGACAGACTCTCCCCCGAATGAAGCTTTCTTT.